This T cell receptor beta chain came from a study of T cells after yellow fever vaccination. Background on the study: Any fraction with a low cell number was prepared using SMART-Seq v4 Ultra Low Input.

The germline V and J ends were trimmed by 0 bases and 1 base, with 15 bases remaining between them. The germline CDR1 and CDR2 sequences are SGHRS and YFSETQ. The CDR3 contains 17 residues. Study-level results: The study found a weaker secondary response that peaked faster, day 5 versus 15. Most clones from primary vaccination were detected again post-booster (96% CD4, 88% CD8).

TCRdb re-called the 5' RACE reads with MiXCR, one entry per CDR3 protein. Among some 250,000 distinct CDR3 sequences listed, around 3.5% were seen once. This clonotype showed up many times. Its antigen is still unknown. The chain combines TRBV5-1 with TRBJ2-3; D gene unclear. The sample in question was PBMCs, obtained 15 days after the yellow fever booster vaccination. The sequence was obtained from a man aged 18 to 30 who received the YFV17D yellow fever vaccine. The CDR3 coding sequence is TGCGCCAGCAGCTTGGGGTCAGGTTCTACCCGCACAGATACGCAGTATTTT. Translated, it gives CASSLGSGSTRTDTQYF.